Each of the 20 T cell receptor beta chains below was sequenced from the same sample in a study of shared clonotypes between healthy human individuals. The method was immunoSEQ multiplex PCR; TCRdb's version includes in-frame clones alone and lacks a portion of them. Among approximately 980,000 clones listed, over 60% were seen once. Specimen: memory CD4+ T cells sorted from blood. Subset denoted: CD45RA-negative fraction. Source of these receptors: a man younger than 35 in good health.

This clone was counted a few times. The J gene is TRBJ2-7, the V gene TRBV13, with a possible D match to TRBD1 (6 bases). Germline CDR1 PRHDT, CDR2 FYEKMQ (reference sequence). The length of the CDR3 is 14 residues. V lost 5 bases and J lost 6, with 17 bases in between. The CDR3 nucleotides are TGTGCCAGCAGCAGGGGGACGGTTCGGGGCGAGCAGTACTTC. This translates into CASSRGTVRGEQYF. Variable domain in full (rest from reference TRBV13 and TRBJ2-7): AAGVIQSPRHLIKEKRETATLKCYPIPRHDTVYWYQQGPGQDPQFLISFYEKMQSDKGSIPDRFSAQQFSDYHSELNMSSLELGDSALYFCASSRGTVRGEQYFGPGTRLTVT.

The chain is built from TRBV5-1 and TRBJ2-6; possible D gene TRBD1, 6 bases. Trimming took off 1 base at V and 0 bases at J, with 11 bases between the two ends. Looked up from germline, CDR1 is SGHRS and CDR2 is YFSETQ. CDR3 length: 17 amino acids. In nucleotides, the CDR3 is TGCGCCAGCAGCTTGACAGGGCTAAGCTCTGGGGCCAACGTCCTGACTTTC. Translated, it gives CASSLTGLSSGANVLTF. The full variable domain, completed using reference TRBV5-1 and TRBJ2-6, is KAGVTQTPRYLIKTRGQQVTLSCSPISGHRSVSWYQQTPGQGLQFLFEYFSETQRNKGNFPGRFSGRQFSNSRSEMNVSTLELGDSALYLCASSLTGLSSGANVLTFGAGSRLTVL.

The chain couples TRBV5-1 to TRBJ1-1; 9 bases are a match to TRBD1. The CDR3 extends over 14 amino acids. Germline V CDR1 and CDR2: SGHRS, YFSETQ. Trimming removed 4 bases from V and 3 bases from J; junction bases left unmatched: 4. CDR3 sequence: CASSPDRGHTEAFF. The CDR3 DNA reads TGCGCCAGCAGCCCGGACAGGGGACACACTGAAGCTTTCTTT.

The chain joins TRBV27 to TRBJ1-5; D is unclear. Germline CDR1 reads MNHEY; CDR2 reads SMNVEV (reference sequence). This CDR3 comprises 14 residues. V was clipped by 0 bases and J by 4 bases, with 7 bases between them. CDR3 amino acids: CASSLSLGNQPQHF. The CDR3 bases are TGTGCCAGCAGTTTATCTCTCGGAAATCAGCCCCAGCATTTT.

This chain links TRBV6-6 with TRBJ1-2; no reliable D call. V lost 4 bases, J lost 7 bases, and 16 bases lay in between. The CDR3 consists of 14 residues. From germline, CDR1 is MNHNY and CDR2 SVGAGI (reference sequence). The CDR3 loop reads CASSSGPQVFGYTF. The CDR3 bases are TGTGCCAGCAGTTCCGGGCCTCAAGTCTTTGGCTACACCTTC.

V usage is TRBV7-6 and J usage is TRBJ1-3, with D unclear. V was clipped by 4 bases and J by 0 bases, with 10 bases between them. Per germline, CDR1 SGHVS and CDR2 FNYEAQ. There are 15 residues in the CDR3. Here the CDR3 reads CASSSGKGSGNTIYF. CDR3 DNA sequence: TGTGCCAGCAGCTCCGGAAAGGGCTCTGGAAACACCATATATTTT.

This clone was counted a single time. Other nucleotide sequences from this sample produce the same CDR3. V gene TRBV7-9 combines with J gene TRBJ2-7, with D maybe TRBD1 (6 bases). The germline V gene has CDR1 SEHNR and CDR2 FQNEAQ (reference sequence). V gave up 4 bases and J gave up 0 bases, with 10 bases separating them. This CDR3 contains 14 residues. CDR3 nucleotides: TGTGCCAGCAGCTCCCAGGGGAGCTCCTACGAGCAGTACTTC. Protein product: CASSSQGSSYEQYF.

The chain links TRBV18 to TRBJ2-1; D possibly corresponds to TRBD2 (6 bases). With 3 bases removed from V and 0 bases from J, the gap between germline ends came to 12 bases. Germline V gene data show CDR1 as KGHSH and CDR2 as LQKENI. This CDR3 spans 16 amino acids. The CDR3 sequence is CASSPSVGGSYNEQFF. The CDR3 nucleotides read TGTGCCAGCTCACCGTCCGTGGGGGGCTCCTACAATGAGCAGTTCTTC.

The V and J genes are TRBV5-4 and TRBJ2-7, with TRBD1 identical over 10 bases. The CDR3 is 14 residues long. From germline, CDR1 is SGHNT and CDR2 YYREEE (reference sequence). J lost 5 bases, V lost 6 bases, and 8 bases had no gene match. The CDR3 loop is CASNSGDRGDEQYF. The CDR3 bases are TGTGCCAGCAACAGCGGGGACAGGGGCGACGAGCAGTACTTC.

The V and J genes are TRBV18 and TRBJ2-7; possibly TRBD2 for D (6 bases). Germline values: CDR1 KGHSH, CDR2 LQKENI. This CDR3 is 13 amino acids long. Trimming took off 3 bases at V and 7 bases at J, with 13 bases between the two ends. This chain's CDR3 is CASSPSSGREQYF. CDR3 sequence (DNA): TGTGCCAGCTCACCGTCTTCGGGGAGGGAGCAGTACTTC.

This clone occurred once. The chain couples TRBV6-6 to TRBJ2-7; weak D call: TRBD1 (6 bases). Germline CDR1 MNHNY, CDR2 SVGAGI (reference sequence). Trimming stripped 8 bases from V and 1 base from J, with 18 bases between. The CDR3 is 15 residues long. The DNA of the CDR3 is TGTGCCAGCCGCTGGGGGAGACAGGCTTCCTACGAGCAGTACTTC. Amino acid sequence: CASRWGRQASYEQYF.

About this clone: With only one base between it and a far larger clone, this is likely a read error. The identical CDR3 is also encoded by other nucleotide sequences in the sample. The CDR3 DNA follows: TGTGCCAGCTCCCGGACAGGAGGCTACGAGCAGTACTTC. It encodes CASSRTGGYEQYF. The rearrangement uses TRBV18 and TRBJ2-7; 7 bases fit TRBD1. Trimming cost V 6 bases and J 3 bases; bases outside gene matches: 5. This CDR3 spans 13 amino acids. Germline assignment: CDR1 KGHSH and CDR2 LQKENI.

The chain uses TRBV11-2 and TRBJ1-5; D remains ambiguous. CDR3 length equals 13 residues. Trimming stripped 3 bases from V and 3 bases from J, with 6 bases between. The germline CDR1 and CDR2 sequences are SGHAT and FQNNGV. This CDR3 is CASSLAVNQPQHF. DNA for the CDR3: TGTGCCAGCAGCTTGGCCGTCAATCAGCCCCAGCATTTT. The variable domain in full, completed from reference TRBV11-2 and TRBJ1-5, reads EAGVAQSPRYKIIEKRQSVAFWCNPISGHATLYWYQQILGQGPKLLIQFQNNGVVDDSQLPKDRFSAERLKGVDSTLKIQPAKLEDSAVYLCASSLAVNQPQHFGDGTRLSIL.

In this sample, this clone turned up once. The chain recombines TRBV4-3 with TRBJ2-2; 8 bases agree with TRBD1. After removal of 2 bases from V and 6 bases from J, the junction contained 5 bases not matched to a gene. CDR1 and CDR2 (germline): LGHNA, YSLEER. This CDR3 spans 15 amino acids. The chain's CDR3 is CASSQPDRGSGELFF. CDR3 in DNA: TGCGCCAGCAGCCAACCTGACAGGGGATCCGGGGAGCTGTTTTTT.

The genes are TRBV5-4 and TRBJ2-5; no firm D call. Germline CDR1 reads SGHNT; CDR2 reads YYREEE (reference sequence). Trimming took off 4 bases at V and 2 bases at J, with 12 bases between the two ends. The CDR3 loop spans 14 amino acids. In DNA, the CDR3 is TGTGCCAGCAGCGATCCCCAGCGACAAGAGACCCAGTACTTC. Residues: CASSDPQRQETQYF.

This clone came up once. The genes are TRBV5-1 and TRBJ1-2, with D tentatively TRBD1 (6 bases). The CDR3 consists of 15 residues. Per the germline V gene, CDR1 is SGHRS and CDR2 is YFSETQ. The germline V and J ends were trimmed by 0 bases and 4 bases, with 13 bases remaining between them. The CDR3 DNA sequence: TGCGCCAGCAGCTTGGTTGGGGGGCTTAGCTATGGCTACACCTTC. Its translation: CASSLVGGLSYGYTF.

This rearrangement joins TRBV28 to TRBJ1-3, with 9 bases matching TRBD1. Germline V gene lookup returns CDR1 MDHEN and CDR2 SYDVKM. Trimming cost V 5 bases and J 2 bases; bases outside gene matches: 7. The CDR3 runs 16 residues. As DNA, the CDR3 is TGTGCCAGCAGTCCGCCACAGGGGGCGACTGGAAACACCATATATTTT. Protein sequence: CASSPPQGATGNTIYF.

V is TRBV18 and J is TRBJ1-6; D remains ambiguous. Deletions cut 6 bases from V and 7 bases from J, with 10 bases between. The CDR3 covers 13 residues. Looked up from germline, CDR1 is KGHSH and CDR2 is LQKENI. The DNA of the CDR3 is TGTGCCAGCTCCGAAAAACTGAATTCACCCCTCCACTTT. Translating gives CASSEKLNSPLHF.

This clone was detected only a few times. This chain joins TRBV7-2 and TRBJ1-4, with D perhaps matching TRBD1 (6 bases). V gave up 5 bases and J gave up 13 bases, with 20 bases separating them. The CDR3 runs to 14 residues. Germline CDR1 SGHTA, CDR2 FQGNSA. CDR3 loop: CASSARQGREALFF. The CDR3 nucleotides are TGTGCCAGCAGCGCGCGGCAGGGGCGGGAGGCACTGTTTTTT. The full variable domain, in which reference TRBV7-2 and TRBJ1-4 provide the parts outside the CDR3, is GAGVSQSPSNKVTEKGKDVELRCDPISGHTALYWYRQSLGQGLEFLIYFQGNSAPDKSGLPSDRFSAERTGGSVSTLTIQRTQQEDSAVYLCASSARQGREALFFGSGTQLSVL.

This clone appeared many times. V is TRBV2 and J is TRBJ2-3; 8 bases match TRBD1. CDR3 length: 11 residues. Trimming removed 11 bases from V and 4 bases from J; junction bases left unmatched: 2. The germline gives CDR1 SNHLY, CDR2 FYNNEI. CDR3 loop: CAAQGADTQYF. The CDR3 bases are TGTGCCGCACAGGGGGCAGATACGCAGTATTTT.